The source of this T cell receptor (beta chain) is a study of T cells in narcolepsy. At the level of the study: Patients with NT1 or NT2 and healthy control donors were enrolled.

A word on this clone: Antigen unknown.

Germline values: CDR1 SGDLS, CDR2 YYNGEE. V shed 0 bases, J shed 3 bases, and the junction held 5 bases outside the gene matches. CDR3 length: 15 amino acids. Whole-study results and caveats: Some memory CD4+ repertoires had no autoreactive clone sequences. Comparing one patient's CSF and blood CD4+ clonotypes highlighted HCRT- and TRIB2-specific autoreactive clonotypes.

Profiled with immunoSEQ multiplex PCR; TCRdb holds only in-frame clones, not every one. The sample carries around 31,000 clones, about 81% recorded once. This sequence joins TRBV9 and TRBJ2-7; TRBD2 agrees at 8 bases. Sequenced material: CD45RA- memory CD4+ T cells from PBMCs. This receptor was obtained from a human donor with narcolepsy. CDR3 sequence (DNA): TGTGCCAGCAGCGTAGCTGTTAGCGGGGTCTACGAGCAGTACTTC. The encoded protein is CASSVAVSGVYEQYF. The variable domain in full, with the rest retrieved from reference TRBV9 and TRBJ2-7, is DSGVTQTPKHLITATGQRVTLRCSPRSGDLSVYWYQQSLDQGLQFLIQYYNGEERAKGNILERFSAQQFPDLHSELNLSSLELGDSALYFCASSVAVSGVYEQYFGPGTRLTVT.